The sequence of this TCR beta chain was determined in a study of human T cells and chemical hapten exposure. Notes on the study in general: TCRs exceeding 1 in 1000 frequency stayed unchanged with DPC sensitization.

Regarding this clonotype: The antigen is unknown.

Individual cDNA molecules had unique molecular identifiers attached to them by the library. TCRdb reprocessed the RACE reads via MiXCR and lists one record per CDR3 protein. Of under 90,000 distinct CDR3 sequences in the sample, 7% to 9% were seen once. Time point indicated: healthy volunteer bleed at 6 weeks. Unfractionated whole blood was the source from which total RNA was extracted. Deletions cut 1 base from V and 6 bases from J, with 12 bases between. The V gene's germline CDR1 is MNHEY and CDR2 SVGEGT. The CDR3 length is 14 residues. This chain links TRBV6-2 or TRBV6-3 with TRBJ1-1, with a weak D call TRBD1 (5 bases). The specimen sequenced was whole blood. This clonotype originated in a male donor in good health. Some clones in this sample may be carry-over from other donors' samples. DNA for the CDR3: TGTGCCAGCAGTTACTGGGACCCTTCGGCTGAAGCTTTCTTT. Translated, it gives CASSYWDPSAEAFF.